This T cell receptor (beta chain) stems from a study of regulatory T cells in long-lasting Graves disease. This clonotype occurred many times. Its antigen is currently unknown. Sequencing libraries for TCR beta were prepared with iRepertoire HTBI primers and Arm-PCR of CDR3 regions. TCRdb itself ran the multiplex PCR reads through MiXCR, one entry per CDR3 protein. The sample lists around 400,000 distinct CDR3 sequences, around 15% occurring once. The CDR3 contains 14 residues. Trimming cost V 3 bases and J 6 bases, with 14 bases left between them. Germline loops: CDR1 SEHNR, CDR2 FQNEAQ (reference sequence). Time point noted: newly diagnosed GD, antithyroid drugs for less than 3 months. PBMC RNA served as the TCR library source. Each of the patients was recruited from an endocrinology department situated in Xi'an, China. Study-wide results and limits: Those with persistent disease had in common more public clonotypes (roughly 3,000) than new patients (roughly 930).

The chain is built from TRBV7-9 and TRBJ1-1; unclear D gene. The sequence came from a female donor with Graves disease. The sequencing used peripheral blood mononuclear cells (PBMCs), collected at new diagnosis, from a patient treated with antithyroid drugs. The CDR3 loop is CASSLHGNYPEAFF. In DNA form, the CDR3 reads TGTGCCAGCAGCTTGCATGGGAACTATCCTGAAGCTTTCTTT.